These 21 T cell receptor beta chains share one sample of origin, sequenced in a study of T cell responses to AZD1222 COVID-19 vaccine. Measured with immunoSEQ multiplex PCR; TCRdb has only the in-frame clones, and not every one. The profile covers 100,000 to 150,000 clones, with 80% to 90% appearing a single time and approximately 8.5% taken by the ten largest. This material consisted of peripheral blood, taken on day 0 of AZD1222 vaccination. These receptors were obtained from an adult in good health.

The chain links TRBV11-3 to TRBJ2-1; 8 nucleotides align to TRBD2. Germline CDR1 is SGHNT and CDR2 is YENEEA. The CDR3 is made up of 15 amino acids. The V and J ends lost 5 bases and 5 bases, in that order; junction bases with no gene match: 8. The CDR3 reads CASSPGGEAHNEQFF. The CDR3 bases are TGTGCCAGCAGCCCGGGGGGGGAGGCACACAATGAGCAGTTCTTC. Full variable domain (rest looked up from reference TRBV11-3 and TRBJ2-1): EAGVVQSPRYKIIEKKQPVAFWCNPISGHNTLYWYLQNLGQGPELLIRYENEEAVDDSQLPKDRFSAERLKGVDSTLKIQPAELGDSAVYLCASSPGGEAHNEQFFGPGTRLTVL.

This chain links TRBV7-2 with TRBJ1-4; 9 nucleotides agree with TRBD1. The CDR3 loop spans 16 amino acids. Trimming at V came to 4 bases and at J to 6 bases, leaving 9 bases not matched to a gene. Germline loops: CDR1 SGHTA, CDR2 FQGNSA. Here the CDR3 reads CASSSEYWTGDEKLFF. In nucleotides, the CDR3 is TGTGCCAGCAGCTCCGAGTACTGGACAGGGGATGAAAAACTGTTTTTT.

The V gene is TRBV19, the J gene TRBJ2-5, with D possibly TRBD2 on 6 matching bases. Trimming cost V 3 bases and J 3 bases, with 11 bases left between them. The germline V gene encodes CDR1 LNHDA and CDR2 SQIVND (reference sequence). The CDR3 loop spans 14 amino acids. CDR3 nucleotide sequence: TGTGCCAGTAGTATCGGGAGACGAGAAGAGACCCAGTACTTC. It specifies CASSIGRREETQYF.

The chain combines TRBV7-8 with TRBJ2-7; D might be TRBD2 (5 bases). This CDR3 contains 14 residues. Germline V gene lookup returns CDR1 SGHVS and CDR2 FQNEAQ. V gave up 2 bases and J gave up 6 bases, with 14 bases separating them. As DNA, the CDR3 is TGTGCCAGCAGCTTAAGAGGGCCTGCCCTCGAGCAGTACTTC. Protein: CASSLRGPALEQYF.

The chain couples TRBV7-6 to TRBJ2-7; 8 positions agree with TRBD2. This CDR3 is built from 14 residues. Germline trimming cut 1 base from V and 6 bases from J; bases unmatched to any gene: 5. CDR1 is SGHVS and CDR2 is FNYEAQ in the germline V gene. The CDR3 nucleotides are TGTGCCAGCAGCTTAGGTCGAGCGGGGGTCGAGCAGTACTTC. Protein sequence: CASSLGRAGVEQYF.

The chain employs TRBV7-9 and TRBJ2-5; D possibly matches TRBD1 or TRBD2 (5 bases each). The germline CDR1 and CDR2 sequences are SEHNR and FQNEAQ (reference sequence). Between the trimmed V and J ends, which lost 6 bases and 5 bases, there was a span of 10 bases. The CDR3 spans 12 residues. CDR3 region: CASSQGTETQYF. CDR3 DNA: TGTGCCAGCAGTCAAGGGACGGAGACCCAGTACTTC.

A few counts support this clone. This chain links TRBV5-1 with TRBJ2-3; the D is unclear. CDR3 length: 11 amino acids. Trimming removed 5 bases from V and 5 bases from J, with 6 bases in between. From germline, CDR1 is SGHRS and CDR2 YFSETQ. The CDR3 loop reads CASRNRDTQYF. The CDR3 DNA sequence: TGCGCCAGCAGAAATCGAGATACGCAGTATTTT.

The V call is TRBV2, the J call TRBJ2-5; D is ambiguous. Germline CDR1 is SNHLY and CDR2 is FYNNEI. Deletions cut 6 bases from V and 2 bases from J, with 10 bases between. This CDR3 has 13 amino acids. CDR3 residues: CASSLLRQETQYF. The CDR3 DNA reads as TGTGCCAGCAGCCTCTTAAGACAAGAGACCCAGTACTTC.

V gene TRBV15 combines with J gene TRBJ1-1; the D gene is possibly TRBD1 (5 bases). The germline gives CDR1 LNHNV, CDR2 YYDKDF (reference sequence). This CDR3 has 12 residues. V was cut by 4 bases and J by 6 bases, with 9 bases left in between. The CDR3 sequence: CATSMQGAEAFF. In DNA form, the CDR3 reads TGTGCCACCAGCATGCAGGGAGCTGAAGCTTTCTTT.

The CDR3 region has the DNA TGTGCCAGCTCACCGGGTGCAGGGACCAAAGTGGGGGAGCAGTACTTC. This translates into CASSPGAGTKVGEQYF. J is TRBJ2-7 and V is TRBV18, with D perhaps being TRBD1 or TRBD2 (5 bases each). CDR3 length equals 16 residues. Trimming left V 3 bases short and J 7 bases short, with 22 bases between. The germline CDR1 and CDR2 sequences are KGHSH and LQKENI.

The chain carries TRBV7-2 and TRBJ1-3; 7 nucleotides agree with TRBD1. This CDR3 has 15 amino acids. The germline V gene has CDR1 SGHTA and CDR2 FQGNSA. J lost 2 bases, V lost 1 base, and 2 bases had no gene match. The CDR3: CASSLETGTGNTIYF. In DNA form, the CDR3 reads TGTGCCAGCAGCTTAGAGACAGGGACTGGAAACACCATATATTTT.

V usage is TRBV19 and J usage is TRBJ2-3; 9 bases map to TRBD2. The germline V gene has CDR1 LNHDA and CDR2 SQIVND (reference sequence). CDR3 length equals 14 residues. V shed 10 bases, J shed 6 bases, and the junction held 11 bases outside the gene matches. The CDR3 here is CATRTSVGGDTQYF. CDR3 coding DNA: TGTGCCACCCGGACTAGCGTGGGAGGGGATACGCAGTATTTT.

This chain joins TRBV6-1 and TRBJ2-7; maybe TRBD2 (7 bases). Germline V lookup: CDR1 MNHNS, CDR2 SASEGT. CDR3 size: 15 residues. Trimming shortened V by 1 base and J by 5 bases, and 15 bases separated the two germline ends. The CDR3 DNA reads TGTGCCAGCAGTGAAGTGGGCGGGGGCTATGACGAGCAGTACTTC. It specifies CASSEVGGGYDEQYF.

This chain links TRBV5-1 with TRBJ2-1; D is unclear. This CDR3 region has 16 residues. Trimming took off 4 bases at V and 2 bases at J, with 16 bases between the two ends. Germline lookup yields CDR1 SGHRS and CDR2 YFSETQ. The DNA for the CDR3 is TGCGCCAGCAGCCCGGGTTGGCAGGTAGCCTACAATGAGCAGTTCTTC. This gives the protein CASSPGWQVAYNEQFF. Full variable domain (rest looked up from reference TRBV5-1 and TRBJ2-1): KAGVTQTPRYLIKTRGQQVTLSCSPISGHRSVSWYQQTPGQGLQFLFEYFSETQRNKGNFPGRFSGRQFSNSRSEMNVSTLELGDSALYLCASSPGWQVAYNEQFFGPGTRLTVL.

The chain has TRBV19 and TRBJ1-5; D is unresolved. Looked up from germline, CDR1 is LNHDA and CDR2 is SQIVND (reference sequence). The CDR3 runs 21 residues. V dropped 3 bases and J dropped 0 bases, with 27 bases sitting between them. Written as DNA, the CDR3 is TGTGCCAGTAGTATTGTGGGCTACTACGTCGCGGCAACTCATAGCAATCAGCCCCAGCATTTT. Protein sequence: CASSIVGYYVAATHSNQPQHF.

CDR3 coding DNA: TGTGCCAGTAGTCCCACGGGTGAGGGTGGCTACACCTTC. Amino acid sequence: CASSPTGEGGYTF. The chain has TRBV19 and TRBJ1-2; no clear D. V lost 5 bases to trimming and J lost 7 bases, with 14 bases between them. The CDR3 is made up of 13 amino acids. Germline CDR1 is LNHDA and CDR2 is SQIVND (reference sequence).

The chain couples TRBV24-1 to TRBJ2-3, with D possibly TRBD1 on 7 matching bases. Germline CDR1 and CDR2: KGHDR and SFDVKD. Trimming removed 7 bases at V and 2 bases at J, with 12 bases between. This CDR3 has 14 residues. The CDR3 region has the DNA TGTGCCACCAGCACAGGGGAGGTCACAGATACGCAGTATTTT. This codes for CATSTGEVTDTQYF.

This chain connects TRBV21-1 to TRBJ1-1; the table's D call, TRBD1, has no DNA check behind it. TRBV21-1 is tagged as a pseudogene. The CDR3 totals 21 residues. The CDR3 loop reads CASSKGSSQLWGEVMNTEAFF. The CDR3 coding sequence is TGTGCCAGCAGCAAAGGATCGAGTCAATTGTGGGGCGAGGTTATGAACACTGAAGCTTTCTTT.

The V and J genes are TRBV11-2 and TRBJ2-6; D not resolved. This CDR3 region has 12 residues. Germline CDR1 and CDR2: SGHAT and FQNNGV. Deletions cut 7 bases from V and 1 base from J, with 2 bases between. The chain's CDR3 is CASTSGANVLTF. The DNA for the CDR3 is TGTGCCAGCACATCTGGGGCCAACGTCCTGACTTTC.

The chain uses TRBV4-3 and TRBJ1-1; D call uncertain. V lost 0 bases, J lost 0 bases, and 8 bases lay in between. CDR1 LGHNA and CDR2 YSLEER come from the germline V gene. The CDR3 has 15 residues. The CDR3 loop is CASSQDSPVNTEAFF. Here the CDR3 DNA reads TGCGCCAGCAGCCAAGATTCCCCAGTGAACACTGAAGCTTTCTTT.

The chain combines TRBV20-1 with TRBJ2-3; 9 bases line up with TRBD2. Germline V CDR1 and CDR2: DFQATT, SNEGSKA (reference sequence). V gave up 5 bases and J gave up 2 bases; unmatched junction bases: 8. This CDR3 spans 15 amino acids. This CDR3 is CSAGGTSFSTDTQYF. DNA for the CDR3: TGCAGTGCTGGTGGGACTAGCTTCTCCACAGATACGCAGTATTTT.